Included here is one T cell receptor (beta chain) sequence, with context. Antigen: not known. cDNA libraries for TCR beta contained unique molecular identifiers. Via MiXCR, TCRdb re-called the PCR reads, giving one row per CDR3 protein. The sample shows hundreds of thousands of distinct CDR3 sequences, 55% to 60% of them seen only once. V lost 6 bases to trimming and J lost 9 bases, with 6 bases between them. The CDR3 runs 10 residues. The sample originates from a study of post-analysis software for immune sequencing data. Study-level points and caveats: There were a few TRBV segments more frequent in patients than controls, and TRBV5-6, TRBV5-1 and TRBV20-1 were among them. Those with multiple sclerosis, the patient group, showed significantly lower normalized Chao1 diversity than controls.

The specimen sequenced was blood. This clonotype was sampled from a girl aged 2 to 9 with multiple sclerosis. The chain recombines TRBV12-3 or TRBV12-4 with TRBJ2-1; D is unclear. This CDR3 reads CASSDGEQFF. In DNA, the CDR3 is TGTGCCAGCAGCGACGGTGAGCAGTTCTTC.